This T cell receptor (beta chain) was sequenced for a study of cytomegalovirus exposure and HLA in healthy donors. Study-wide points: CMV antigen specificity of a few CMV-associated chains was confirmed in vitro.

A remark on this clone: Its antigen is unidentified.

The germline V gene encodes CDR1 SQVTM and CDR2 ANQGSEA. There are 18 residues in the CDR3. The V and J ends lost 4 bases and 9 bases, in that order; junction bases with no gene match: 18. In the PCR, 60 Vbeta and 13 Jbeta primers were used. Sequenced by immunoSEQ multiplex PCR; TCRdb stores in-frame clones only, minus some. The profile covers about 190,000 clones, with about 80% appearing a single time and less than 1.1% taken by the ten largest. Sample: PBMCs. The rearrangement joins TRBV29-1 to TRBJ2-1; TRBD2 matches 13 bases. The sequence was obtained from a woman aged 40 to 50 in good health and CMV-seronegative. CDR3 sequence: CSVGGLGLTSGRIGEQFF. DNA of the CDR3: TGCAGCGTTGGTGGTTTGGGGTTGACTAGCGGGAGGATCGGTGAGCAGTTCTTC.